This T cell receptor (beta chain) was observed in a study of blood T cell repertoires in COVID-19. The CDR3 sequence is 13 residues long. Germline CDR1 reads MNHEY; CDR2 reads SVGAGI. The germline V and J ends were trimmed by 8 bases and 3 bases, with 11 bases remaining between them. Repertoires were generated with immunoSEQ multiplex PCR, while TCRdb's copy carries only in-frame clones and drops some. The data show about 44,000 clones, with around 84% seen just once and 35% to 50% held by the top ten. The sequenced sample consisted of peripheral blood. The chain couples TRBV6-5 to TRBJ1-5, with D maybe TRBD1 (5 bases). This receptor was identified in a human donor in a cohort sampled during active COVID-19. The DNA of the CDR3 is TGTGCCAGCTCGACAGTCCCCAATCAGCCCCAGCATTTT. As protein: CASSTVPNQPQHF.